This T cell receptor beta chain was identified during a study of T cells in Graves' hyperthyroidism and ophthalmopathy. General study results and limits: Also found in blood were most expanded thyroid clonotypes above 0.001. Through a model of 13 V-J features, ophthalmopathy was separated from stable hyperthyroidism.

This CDR3 contains 14 residues. V gave up 2 bases and J gave up 2 bases, with 9 bases separating them. In germline, CDR1 is KGHSH, CDR2 LQKENI. A word on this clonotype: The antigen is not known.

Amplification of TCR beta CDR3 regions used RNA as the template. The TCR CDR3 first-round RT-PCR relied on the HTBI primer set. TCRdb processed the multiplex PCR reads anew with MiXCR; each CDR3 protein has one entry. This table has more than 450,000 distinct CDR3 sequences, 12% to 15% appearing once. The authors took PBMCs from roughly 9.7 ml fresh peripheral blood. The chain links TRBV18 to TRBJ1-1; possibly TRBD1 for D (6 bases). The origin of this receptor is a woman between 40 and 50 years old with Graves' hyperthyroidism. The sequenced sample consisted of blood. Here the CDR3 reads CASSPSDSNTEAFF. The CDR3 coding sequence is TGTGCCAGCTCACCATCGGACAGCAACACTGAAGCTTTCTTT.